Ten or more counts support the clone carrying this T cell receptor (beta chain). The sample originates from a study of molecular identifiers for immune sequencing clone quantification. Listed TCR primers, together with previously described methods, were used for the bulk TCR libraries. TCRdb processed the PCR reads anew with MiXCR; each CDR3 protein has one entry. This sample has nearly 650,000 distinct CDR3 sequences, with roughly 27% found just once. V lost 0 bases, J lost 6 bases, and 12 bases stayed unmatched. The CDR3 totals 19 residues. The V gene's germline CDR1 is SGDLS and CDR2 YYNGEE. This receptor was identified in a human donor in good health. Some libraries in this study had Jurkat cell RNA spiked in. The chain couples TRBV9 to TRBJ2-2; TRBD2 agrees at 12 bases. Sequenced input: naive CD8+ T cells from blood, with Jurkat cell RNA spiked in. Subset indicated: FACS-sorted CD8+CD4-CCR7+CD45RA+ naive T cells. CDR3 region: CASSVDPSGRASNPGELFF. CDR3 nucleotide sequence: TGTGCCAGCAGCGTAGACCCTAGCGGGAGGGCCTCGAATCCCGGGGAGCTGTTTTTT.